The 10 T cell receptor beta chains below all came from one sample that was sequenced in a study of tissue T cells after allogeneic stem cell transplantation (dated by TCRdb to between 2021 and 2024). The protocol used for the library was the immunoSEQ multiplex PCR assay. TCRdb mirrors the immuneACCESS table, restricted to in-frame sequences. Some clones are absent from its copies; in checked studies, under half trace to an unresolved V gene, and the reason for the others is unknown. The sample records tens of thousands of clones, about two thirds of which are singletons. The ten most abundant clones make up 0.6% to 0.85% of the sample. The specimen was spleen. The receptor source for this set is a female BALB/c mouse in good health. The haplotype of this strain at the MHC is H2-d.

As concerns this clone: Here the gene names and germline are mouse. CDR3 loop: CASSPRDWGRDTQYF. Incomplete CDR3 DNA: TGTGCCAGCAGCCCCCGGGACTGGGGGCGGGACACCCAGTAC. The J gene is TRBJ2-5, the V gene TRBV4; 11 nucleotides agree with TRBD2. From the germline J gene comes the end of the CDR3, since the read stops 1 residue before it. Trimming at V came to 5 bases and at J to 6 bases, leaving 7 bases not matched to a gene. CDR3 length: 15 residues. Germline V lookup: CDR1 LGHDT, CDR2 YNNKQL (reference sequence).

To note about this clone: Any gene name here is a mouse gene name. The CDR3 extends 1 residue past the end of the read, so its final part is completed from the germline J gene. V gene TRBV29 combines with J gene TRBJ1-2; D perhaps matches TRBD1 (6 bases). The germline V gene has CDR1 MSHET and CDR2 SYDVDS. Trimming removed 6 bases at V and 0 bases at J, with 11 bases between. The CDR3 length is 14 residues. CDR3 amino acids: CASRTGFANSDYTF. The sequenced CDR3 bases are TGTGCTAGCAGGACAGGATTTGCAAACTCCGACTACACC.

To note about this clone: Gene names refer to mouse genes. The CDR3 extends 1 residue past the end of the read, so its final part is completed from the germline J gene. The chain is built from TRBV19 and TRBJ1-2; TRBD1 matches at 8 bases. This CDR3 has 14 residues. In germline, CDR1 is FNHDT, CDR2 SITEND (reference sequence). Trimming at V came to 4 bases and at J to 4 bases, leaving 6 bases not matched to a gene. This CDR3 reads CASSPHRGSSDYTF. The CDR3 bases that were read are TGTGCCAGCAGTCCCCACAGGGGGAGCTCCGACTACACC. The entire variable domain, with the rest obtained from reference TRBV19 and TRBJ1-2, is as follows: GGIITQTPKFLIGQEGQKLTLKCQQNFNHDTMYWYRQDSGKGLRLIYYSITENDLQKGDLSEGYDASREKKSSFSLTVTSAQKNEMAVFLCASSPHRGSSDYTFGSGTRLLVI.

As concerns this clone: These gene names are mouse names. The CDR3 loop is CASSEGDNYNSPLYF. The sequenced CDR3 bases are TGTGCCAGCAGTGAGGGGGACAACTATAATTCGCCCCTCTAC. The chain joins TRBV13-1 to TRBJ1-6, with a tentative D call TRBD1 (6 bases). The sequence runs out 1 residue before the end of the CDR3; the remainder is reconstructed from the germline J gene. TRBJ1-6 is treated as an ORF (open reading frame) with a function not yet certain. The CDR3 is 15 residues long. CDR1 is NSHNY and CDR2 is SYGAGN in the germline V gene. V was trimmed by 2 bases and J by 3 bases, leaving 9 bases between them.

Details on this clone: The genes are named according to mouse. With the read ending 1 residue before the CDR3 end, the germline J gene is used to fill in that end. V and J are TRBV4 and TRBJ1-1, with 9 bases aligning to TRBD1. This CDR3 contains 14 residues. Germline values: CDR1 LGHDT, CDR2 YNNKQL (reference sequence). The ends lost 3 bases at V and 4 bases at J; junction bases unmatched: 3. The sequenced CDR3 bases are TGTGCCAGCAGCTATGCACAGGGGGCCACAGAAGTCTTC. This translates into CASSYAQGATEVF. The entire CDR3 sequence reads CASSYAQGATEVFF.

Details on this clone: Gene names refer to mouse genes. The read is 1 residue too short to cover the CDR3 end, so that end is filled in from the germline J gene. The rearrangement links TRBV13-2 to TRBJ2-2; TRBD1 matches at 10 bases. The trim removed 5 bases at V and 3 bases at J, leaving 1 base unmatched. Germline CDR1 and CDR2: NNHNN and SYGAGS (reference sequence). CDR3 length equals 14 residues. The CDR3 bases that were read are TGTGCCAGCGGGGACAGGGGGTACACCGGGCAGCTCTAC. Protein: CASGDRGYTGQLY. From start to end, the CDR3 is CASGDRGYTGQLYF.

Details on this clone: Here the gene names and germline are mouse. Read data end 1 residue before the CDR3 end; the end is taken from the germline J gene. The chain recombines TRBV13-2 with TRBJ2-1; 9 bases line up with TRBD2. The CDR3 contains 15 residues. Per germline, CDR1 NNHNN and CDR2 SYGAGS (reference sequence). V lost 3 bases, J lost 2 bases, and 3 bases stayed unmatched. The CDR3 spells CASGGRLGDYAEQFF. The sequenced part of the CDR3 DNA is TGTGCCAGCGGTGGTCGACTGGGGGACTATGCTGAGCAGTTC.

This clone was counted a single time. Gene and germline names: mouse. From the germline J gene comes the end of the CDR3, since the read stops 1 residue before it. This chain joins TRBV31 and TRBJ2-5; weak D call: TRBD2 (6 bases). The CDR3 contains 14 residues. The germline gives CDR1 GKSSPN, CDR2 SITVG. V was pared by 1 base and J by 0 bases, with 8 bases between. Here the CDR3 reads CAWSRLDNQDTQYF. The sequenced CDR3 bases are TGTGCCTGGAGTCGACTGGATAACCAAGACACCCAGTAC.

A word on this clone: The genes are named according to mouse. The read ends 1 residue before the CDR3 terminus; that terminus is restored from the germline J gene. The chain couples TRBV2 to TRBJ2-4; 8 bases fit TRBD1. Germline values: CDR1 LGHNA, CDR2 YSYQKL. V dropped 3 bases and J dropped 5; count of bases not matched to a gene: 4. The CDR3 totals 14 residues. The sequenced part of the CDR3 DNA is TGTGCCAGCAGCCAGCAGGGGGCGCGAAACACCTTGTAC. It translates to CASSQQGARNTLY. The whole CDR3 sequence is CASSQQGARNTLYF.

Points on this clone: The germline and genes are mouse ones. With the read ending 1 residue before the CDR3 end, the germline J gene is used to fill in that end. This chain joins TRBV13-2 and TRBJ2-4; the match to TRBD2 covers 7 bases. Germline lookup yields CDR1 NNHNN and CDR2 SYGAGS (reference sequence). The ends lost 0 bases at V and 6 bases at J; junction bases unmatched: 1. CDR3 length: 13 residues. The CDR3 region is CASGDAWGNTLYF. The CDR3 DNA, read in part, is TGTGCCAGCGGTGATGCCTGGGGGAACACCTTGTAC.